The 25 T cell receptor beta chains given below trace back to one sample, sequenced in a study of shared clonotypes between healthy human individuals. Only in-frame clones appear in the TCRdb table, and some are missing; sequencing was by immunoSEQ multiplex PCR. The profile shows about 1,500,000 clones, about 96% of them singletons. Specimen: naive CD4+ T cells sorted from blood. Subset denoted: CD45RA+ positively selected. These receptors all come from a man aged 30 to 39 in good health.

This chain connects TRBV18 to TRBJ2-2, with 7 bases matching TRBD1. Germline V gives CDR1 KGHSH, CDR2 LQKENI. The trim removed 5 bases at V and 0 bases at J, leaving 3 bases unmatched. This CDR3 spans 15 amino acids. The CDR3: CASSGTGANTGELFF. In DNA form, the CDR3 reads TGTGCCAGCTCAGGAACAGGGGCGAACACCGGGGAGCTGTTTTTT.

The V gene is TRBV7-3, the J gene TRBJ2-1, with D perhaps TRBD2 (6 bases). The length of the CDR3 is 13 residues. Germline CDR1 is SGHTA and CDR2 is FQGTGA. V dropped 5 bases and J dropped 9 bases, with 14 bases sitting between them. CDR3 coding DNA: TGTGCCAGCAGCCTAGGTAGCGGAGGTGAGCAGTTCTTC. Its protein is CASSLGSGGEQFF.

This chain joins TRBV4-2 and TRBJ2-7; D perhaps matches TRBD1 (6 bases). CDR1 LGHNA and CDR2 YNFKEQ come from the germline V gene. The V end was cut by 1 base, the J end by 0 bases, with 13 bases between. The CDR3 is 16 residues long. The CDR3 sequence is CASSQGRTESSYEQYF. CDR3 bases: TGTGCCAGCAGCCAAGGCAGGACAGAGAGCTCCTACGAGCAGTACTTC.

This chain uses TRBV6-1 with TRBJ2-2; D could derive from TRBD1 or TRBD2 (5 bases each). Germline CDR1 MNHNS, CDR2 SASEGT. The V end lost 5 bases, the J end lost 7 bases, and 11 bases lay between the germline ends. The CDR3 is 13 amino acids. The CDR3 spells CASSTAGGGELFF. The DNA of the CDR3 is TGTGCCAGCAGTACAGCTGGGGGCGGGGAGCTGTTTTTT.

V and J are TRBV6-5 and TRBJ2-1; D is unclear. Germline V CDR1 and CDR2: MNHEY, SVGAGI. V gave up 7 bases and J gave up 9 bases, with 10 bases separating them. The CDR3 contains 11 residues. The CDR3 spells CASNEKGEQFF. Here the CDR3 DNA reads TGTGCCAGCAATGAGAAAGGTGAGCAGTTCTTC.

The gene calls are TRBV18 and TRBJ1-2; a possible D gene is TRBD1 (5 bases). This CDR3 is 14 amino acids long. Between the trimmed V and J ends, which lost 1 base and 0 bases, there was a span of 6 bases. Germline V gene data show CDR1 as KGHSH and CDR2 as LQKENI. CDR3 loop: CASSPQTANYGYTF. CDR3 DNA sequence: TGTGCCAGCTCACCACAGACAGCTAACTATGGCTACACCTTC.

This chain's CDR3 is CASSSSGMTGGYTF. The DNA for the CDR3 is TGCGCCAGCAGCAGCAGCGGTATGACGGGAGGCTACACCTTC. V gene TRBV5-1 combines with J gene TRBJ1-2; D gene unclear. The CDR3 sequence is 14 residues long. The germline gives CDR1 SGHRS, CDR2 YFSETQ. Deletions cut 4 bases from V and 8 bases from J, with 18 bases between.

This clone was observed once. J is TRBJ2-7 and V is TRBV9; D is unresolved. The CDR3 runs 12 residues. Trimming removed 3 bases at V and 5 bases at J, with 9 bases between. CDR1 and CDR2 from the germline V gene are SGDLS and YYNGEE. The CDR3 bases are TGTGCCAGCAGCGCCTTAGGGAACGAGCAGTACTTC. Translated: CASSALGNEQYF.

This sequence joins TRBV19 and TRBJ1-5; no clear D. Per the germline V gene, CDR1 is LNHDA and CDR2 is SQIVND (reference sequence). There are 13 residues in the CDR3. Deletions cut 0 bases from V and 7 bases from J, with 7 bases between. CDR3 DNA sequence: TGTGCCAGTAGTATAGATGTGCGGCAGCCCCAGCATTTT. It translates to CASSIDVRQPQHF.

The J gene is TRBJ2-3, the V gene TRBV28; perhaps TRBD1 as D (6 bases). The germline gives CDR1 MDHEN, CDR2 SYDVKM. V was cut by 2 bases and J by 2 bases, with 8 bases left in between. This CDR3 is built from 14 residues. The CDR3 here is CASSLGTFTDTQYF. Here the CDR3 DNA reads TGTGCCAGCAGTTTAGGGACATTCACAGATACGCAGTATTTT.

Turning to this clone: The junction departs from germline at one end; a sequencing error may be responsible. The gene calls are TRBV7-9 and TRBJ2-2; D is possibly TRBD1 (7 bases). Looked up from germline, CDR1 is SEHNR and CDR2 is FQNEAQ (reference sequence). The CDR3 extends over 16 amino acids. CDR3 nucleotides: TGTGCCAGCAGCATAGCAGGGGGGCGGAACACCGGGGAGCTGTTTTTT. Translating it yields CASSIAGGRNTGELFF.

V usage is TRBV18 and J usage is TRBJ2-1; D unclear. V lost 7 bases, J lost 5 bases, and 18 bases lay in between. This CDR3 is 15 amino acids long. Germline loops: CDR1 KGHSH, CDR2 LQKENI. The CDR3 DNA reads TGTGCCAGCTTAGGGCTTGCGACCGCCAACAATGAGCAGTTCTTC. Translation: CASLGLATANNEQFF.

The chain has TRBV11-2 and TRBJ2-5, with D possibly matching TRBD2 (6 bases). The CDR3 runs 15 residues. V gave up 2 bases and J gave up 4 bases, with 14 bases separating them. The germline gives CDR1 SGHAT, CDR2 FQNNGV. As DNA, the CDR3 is TGTGCCAGCAGCTTACCTGAGACTAGGAGAGAGACCCAGTACTTC. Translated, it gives CASSLPETRRETQYF.

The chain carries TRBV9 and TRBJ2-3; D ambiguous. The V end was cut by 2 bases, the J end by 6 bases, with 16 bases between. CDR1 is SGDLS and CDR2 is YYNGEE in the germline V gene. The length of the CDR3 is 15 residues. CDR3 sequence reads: CASSVTGRSQDTQYF. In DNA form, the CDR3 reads TGTGCCAGCAGCGTTACCGGCCGCTCTCAGGATACGCAGTATTTT.

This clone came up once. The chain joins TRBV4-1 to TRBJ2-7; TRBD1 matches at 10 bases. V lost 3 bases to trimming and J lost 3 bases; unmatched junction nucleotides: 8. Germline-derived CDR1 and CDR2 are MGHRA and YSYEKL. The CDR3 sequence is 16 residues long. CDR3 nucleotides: TGCGCCAGCAGCCAGACCGGGACAGGGGTAGTCTACGAGCAGTACTTC. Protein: CASSQTGTGVVYEQYF.

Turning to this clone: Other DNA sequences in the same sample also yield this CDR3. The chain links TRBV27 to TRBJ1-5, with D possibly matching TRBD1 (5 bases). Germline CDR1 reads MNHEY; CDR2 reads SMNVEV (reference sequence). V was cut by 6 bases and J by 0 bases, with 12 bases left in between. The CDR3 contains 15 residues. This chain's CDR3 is CASSPWGNSNQPQHF. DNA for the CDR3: TGTGCCAGCAGCCCCTGGGGGAATAGCAATCAGCCCCAGCATTTT.

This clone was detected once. The CDR3 loop is CASKGTSVPQETQYF. The CDR3, as DNA: TGTGCCTCGAAAGGGACAAGTGTCCCCCAAGAGACCCAGTACTTC. The chain couples TRBV6-1 to TRBJ2-5, with D maybe TRBD1 (6 bases). V gave up 11 bases and J gave up 1 base, with 20 bases separating them. CDR3 length: 15 amino acids. CDR1 is MNHNS, CDR2 SASEGT, per germline.

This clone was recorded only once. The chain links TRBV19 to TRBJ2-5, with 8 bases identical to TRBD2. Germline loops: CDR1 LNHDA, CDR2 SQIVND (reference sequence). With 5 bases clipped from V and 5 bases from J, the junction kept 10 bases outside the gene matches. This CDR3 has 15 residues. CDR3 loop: CASSSLRGGSETQYF. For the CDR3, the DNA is TGTGCCAGTAGTTCCCTCCGGGGGGGCAGCGAGACCCAGTACTTC.

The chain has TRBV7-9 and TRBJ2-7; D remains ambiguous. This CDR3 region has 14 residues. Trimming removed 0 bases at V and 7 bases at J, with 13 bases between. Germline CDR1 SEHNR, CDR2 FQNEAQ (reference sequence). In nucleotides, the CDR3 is TGTGCCAGCAGCTTAGCCGGGCCCCATGGGGAGCAGTACTTC. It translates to CASSLAGPHGEQYF.

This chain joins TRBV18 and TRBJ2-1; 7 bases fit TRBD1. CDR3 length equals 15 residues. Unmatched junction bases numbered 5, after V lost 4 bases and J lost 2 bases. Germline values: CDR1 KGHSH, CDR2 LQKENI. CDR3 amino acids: CASSRRDRAYNEQFF. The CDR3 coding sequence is TGTGCCAGCTCACGCCGGGACAGAGCCTACAATGAGCAGTTCTTC.

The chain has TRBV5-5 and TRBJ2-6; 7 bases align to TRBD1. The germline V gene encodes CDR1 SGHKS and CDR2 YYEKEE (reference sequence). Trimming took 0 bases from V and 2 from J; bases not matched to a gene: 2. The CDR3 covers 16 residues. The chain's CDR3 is CASSLATGAGANVLTF. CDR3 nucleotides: TGTGCCAGCAGCTTGGCCACAGGGGCTGGGGCCAACGTCCTGACTTTC. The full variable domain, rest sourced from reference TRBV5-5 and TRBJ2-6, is DAGVTQSPTHLIKTRGQQVTLRCSPISGHKSVSWYQQVLGQGPQFIFQYYEKEERGRGNFPDRFSARQFPNYSSELNVNALLLGDSALYLCASSLATGAGANVLTFGAGSRLTVL.

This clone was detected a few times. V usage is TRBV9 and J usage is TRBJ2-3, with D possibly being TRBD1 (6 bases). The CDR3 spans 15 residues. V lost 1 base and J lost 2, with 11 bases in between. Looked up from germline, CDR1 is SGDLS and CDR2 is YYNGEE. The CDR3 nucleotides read TGTGCCAGCAGCGTAATTGGACAGCTCACAGATACGCAGTATTTT. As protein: CASSVIGQLTDTQYF. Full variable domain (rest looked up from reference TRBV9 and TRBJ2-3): DSGVTQTPKHLITATGQRVTLRCSPRSGDLSVYWYQQSLDQGLQFLIQYYNGEERAKGNILERFSAQQFPDLHSELNLSSLELGDSALYFCASSVIGQLTDTQYFGPGTRLTVL.

The CDR3 loop is CASSFRTGGFEQYF. The CDR3 bases are TGCGCCAGCAGCTTCCGGACAGGGGGCTTCGAGCAGTACTTC. This chain uses TRBV5-1 with TRBJ2-7; the match to TRBD1 covers 11 bases. Germline CDR1 and CDR2: SGHRS and YFSETQ. Trimming removed 2 bases from V and 6 bases from J; junction bases left unmatched: 4. There are 14 residues in the CDR3.

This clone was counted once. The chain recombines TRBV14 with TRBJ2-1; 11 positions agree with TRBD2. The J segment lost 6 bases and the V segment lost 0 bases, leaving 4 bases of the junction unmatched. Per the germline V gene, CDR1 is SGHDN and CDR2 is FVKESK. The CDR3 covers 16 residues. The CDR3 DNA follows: TGTGCCAGCAGCCAAGAGCTAGCGGGAGGAATCAATGAGCAGTTCTTC. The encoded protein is CASSQELAGGINEQFF.

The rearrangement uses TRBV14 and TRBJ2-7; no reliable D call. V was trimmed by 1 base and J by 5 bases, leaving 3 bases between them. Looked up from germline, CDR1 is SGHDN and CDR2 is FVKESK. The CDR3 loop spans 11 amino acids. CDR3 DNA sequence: TGTGCCAGCAGCCAAGTCAACGAGCAGTACTTC. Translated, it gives CASSQVNEQYF. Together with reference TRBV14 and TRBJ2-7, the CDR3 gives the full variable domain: EAGVTQFPSHSVIEKGQTVTLRCDPISGHDNLYWYRRVMGKEIKFLLHFVKESKQDESGMPNNRFLAERTGGTYSTLKVQPAELEDSGVYFCASSQVNEQYFGPGTRLTVT.